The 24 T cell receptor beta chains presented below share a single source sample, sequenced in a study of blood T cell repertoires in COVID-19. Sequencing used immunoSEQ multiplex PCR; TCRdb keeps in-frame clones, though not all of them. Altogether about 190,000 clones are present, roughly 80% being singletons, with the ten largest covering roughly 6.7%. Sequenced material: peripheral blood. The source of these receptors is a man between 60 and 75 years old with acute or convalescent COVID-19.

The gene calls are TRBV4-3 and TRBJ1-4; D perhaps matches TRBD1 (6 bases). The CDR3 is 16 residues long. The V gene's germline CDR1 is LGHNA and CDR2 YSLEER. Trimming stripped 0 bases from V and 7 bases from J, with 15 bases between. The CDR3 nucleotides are TGCGCCAGCAGCCAAGATGGAGCAGGGGTGGGTGAAAAACTGTTTTTT. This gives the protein CASSQDGAGVGEKLFF.

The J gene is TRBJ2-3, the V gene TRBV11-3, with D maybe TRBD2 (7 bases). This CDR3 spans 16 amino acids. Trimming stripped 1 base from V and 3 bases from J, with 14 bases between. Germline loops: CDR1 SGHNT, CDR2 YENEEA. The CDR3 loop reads CASSLAGGRGTDTQYF. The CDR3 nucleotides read TGTGCCAGCAGCTTAGCCGGGGGGCGGGGGACAGATACGCAGTATTTT.

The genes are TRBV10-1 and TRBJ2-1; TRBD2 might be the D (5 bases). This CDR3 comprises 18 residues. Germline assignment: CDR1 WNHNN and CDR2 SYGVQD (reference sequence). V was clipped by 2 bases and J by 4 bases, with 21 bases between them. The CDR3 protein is CASSEPPSTRWGYNEQFF. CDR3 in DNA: TGCGCCAGCAGTGAGCCCCCCTCAACTAGATGGGGTTACAATGAGCAGTTCTTC.

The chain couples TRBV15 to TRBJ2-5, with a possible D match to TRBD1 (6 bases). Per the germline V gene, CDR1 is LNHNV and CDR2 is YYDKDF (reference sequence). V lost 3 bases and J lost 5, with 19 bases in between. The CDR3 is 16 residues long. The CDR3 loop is CATSSRRDIGSETQYF. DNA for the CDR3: TGTGCCACCAGCAGTCGCCGGGACATTGGATCGGAGACCCAGTACTTC.

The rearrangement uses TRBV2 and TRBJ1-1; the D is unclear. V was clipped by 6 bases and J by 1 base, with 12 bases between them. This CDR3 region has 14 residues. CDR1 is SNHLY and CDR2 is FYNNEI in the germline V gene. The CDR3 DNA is TGTGCCAGCAGCTGGCGGCCGGAGAACACTGAAGCTTTCTTT. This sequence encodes CASSWRPENTEAFF.

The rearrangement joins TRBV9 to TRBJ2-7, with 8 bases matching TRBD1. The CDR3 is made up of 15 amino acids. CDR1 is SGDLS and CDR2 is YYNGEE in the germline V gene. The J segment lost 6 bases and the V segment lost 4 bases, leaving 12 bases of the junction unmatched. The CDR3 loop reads CASSPSRTGKFEQYF. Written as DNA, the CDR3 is TGTGCCAGCAGCCCCAGTCGGACAGGGAAGTTCGAGCAGTACTTC.

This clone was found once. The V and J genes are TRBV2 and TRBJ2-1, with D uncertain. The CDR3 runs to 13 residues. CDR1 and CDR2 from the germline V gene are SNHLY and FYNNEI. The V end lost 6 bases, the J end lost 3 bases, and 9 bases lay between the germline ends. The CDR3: CASSVEDYNEQFF. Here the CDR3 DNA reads TGTGCCAGCAGCGTCGAGGACTACAATGAGCAGTTCTTC.

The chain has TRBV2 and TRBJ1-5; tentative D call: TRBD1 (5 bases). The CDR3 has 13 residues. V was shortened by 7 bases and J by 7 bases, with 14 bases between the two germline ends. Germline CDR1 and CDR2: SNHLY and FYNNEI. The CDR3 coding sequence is TGTGCCAGCAAGGGGCCAGGGAAGCAGCCCCAGCATTTT. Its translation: CASKGPGKQPQHF.

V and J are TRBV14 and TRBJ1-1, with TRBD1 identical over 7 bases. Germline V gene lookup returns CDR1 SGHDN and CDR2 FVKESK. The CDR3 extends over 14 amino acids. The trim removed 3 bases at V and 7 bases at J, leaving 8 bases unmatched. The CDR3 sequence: CASSHQTGTSEAFF. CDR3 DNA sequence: TGTGCCAGCAGCCACCAGACAGGGACGAGTGAAGCTTTCTTT.

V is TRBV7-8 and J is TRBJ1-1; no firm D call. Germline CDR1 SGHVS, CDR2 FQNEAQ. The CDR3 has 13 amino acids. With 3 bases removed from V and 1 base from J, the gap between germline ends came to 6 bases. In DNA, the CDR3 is TGTGCCAGCAGCTTTGACAAGAACACTGAAGCTTTCTTT. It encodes CASSFDKNTEAFF.

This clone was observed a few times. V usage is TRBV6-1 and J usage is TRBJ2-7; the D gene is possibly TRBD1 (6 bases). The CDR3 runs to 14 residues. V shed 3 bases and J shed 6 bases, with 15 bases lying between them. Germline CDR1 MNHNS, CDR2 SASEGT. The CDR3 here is CASSEWGRILEQYF. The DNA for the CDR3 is TGTGCCAGCAGTGAGTGGGGGCGAATTCTCGAGCAGTACTTC.

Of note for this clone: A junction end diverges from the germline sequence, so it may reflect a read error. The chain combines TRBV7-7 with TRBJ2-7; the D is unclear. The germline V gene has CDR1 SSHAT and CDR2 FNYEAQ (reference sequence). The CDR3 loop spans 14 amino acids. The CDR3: CASSLGPVSYEQYF. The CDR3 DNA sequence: TGTGCTAGCAGCTTAGGTCCAGTCTCCTACGAGCAGTACTTC.

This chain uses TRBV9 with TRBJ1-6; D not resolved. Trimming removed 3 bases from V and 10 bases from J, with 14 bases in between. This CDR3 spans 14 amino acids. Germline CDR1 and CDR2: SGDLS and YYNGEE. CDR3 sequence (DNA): TGTGCCAGCAGCGACCGGATTAGAGGCTCACCCCTCCACTTT. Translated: CASSDRIRGSPLHF.

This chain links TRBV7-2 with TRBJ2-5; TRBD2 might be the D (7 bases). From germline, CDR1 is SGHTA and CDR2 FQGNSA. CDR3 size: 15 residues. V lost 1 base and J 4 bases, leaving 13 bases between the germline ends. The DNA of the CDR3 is TGTGCCAGCAGCTTAGATCGCGGGGGCAGAGAGACCCAGTACTTC. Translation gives CASSLDRGGRETQYF.

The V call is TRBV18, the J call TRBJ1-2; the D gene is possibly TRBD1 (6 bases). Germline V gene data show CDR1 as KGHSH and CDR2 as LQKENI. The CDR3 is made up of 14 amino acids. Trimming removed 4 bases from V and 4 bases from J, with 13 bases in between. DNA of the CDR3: TGTGCCAGCTCACGGGACACTGGGTCCTATGGCTACACCTTC. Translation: CASSRDTGSYGYTF.

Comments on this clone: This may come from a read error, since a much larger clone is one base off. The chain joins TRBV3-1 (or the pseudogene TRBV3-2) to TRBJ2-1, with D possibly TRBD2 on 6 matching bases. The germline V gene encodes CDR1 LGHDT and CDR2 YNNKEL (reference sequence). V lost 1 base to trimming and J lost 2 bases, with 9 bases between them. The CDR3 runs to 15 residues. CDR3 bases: TGTGCCAGCAGCCAAGGTCCGGGAGCCTACAATGAGCAGTTCTTC. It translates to CASSQGPGAYNEQFF.

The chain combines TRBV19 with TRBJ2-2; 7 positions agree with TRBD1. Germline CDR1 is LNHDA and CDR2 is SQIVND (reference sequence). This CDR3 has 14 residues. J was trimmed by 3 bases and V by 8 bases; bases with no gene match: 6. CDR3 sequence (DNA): TGTGCCAGTCGTAGGGGGCTGGACACCGGGGAGCTGTTTTTT. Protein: CASRRGLDTGELFF.

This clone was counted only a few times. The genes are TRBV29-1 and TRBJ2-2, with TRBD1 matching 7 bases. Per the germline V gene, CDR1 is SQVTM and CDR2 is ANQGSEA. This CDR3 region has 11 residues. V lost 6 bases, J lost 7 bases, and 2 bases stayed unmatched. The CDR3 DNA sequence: TGCAGCGTCCAGGGGGTCGGGGAGCTGTTTTTT. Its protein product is CSVQGVGELFF.

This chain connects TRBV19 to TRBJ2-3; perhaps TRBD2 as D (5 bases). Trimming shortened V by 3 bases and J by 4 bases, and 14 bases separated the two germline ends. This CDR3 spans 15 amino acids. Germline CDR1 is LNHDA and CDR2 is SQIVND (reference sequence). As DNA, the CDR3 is TGTGCCAGTAGTATTTCCAGCGGTAGTGCAGATACGCAGTATTTT. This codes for CASSISSGSADTQYF.

The CDR3 loop reads CAWSVGRYYGYTF. DNA of the CDR3: TGTGCCTGGAGTGTGGGGCGATACTATGGCTACACCTTC. V and J are TRBV30 and TRBJ1-2; perhaps TRBD1 as D (5 bases). The germline V gene encodes CDR1 GTSNPN and CDR2 SVGIG (reference sequence). The V and J ends lost 0 bases and 3 bases respectively, with 8 bases between them. The CDR3 runs 13 residues. Together with reference TRBV30 and TRBJ1-2, the CDR3 gives the full variable domain: SQTIHQWPATLVQPVGSPLSLECTVEGTSNPNLYWYRQAAGRGLQLLFYSVGIGQISSEVPQNLSASRPQDRQFILSSKKLLLSDSGFYLCAWSVGRYYGYTFGSGTRLTVV.

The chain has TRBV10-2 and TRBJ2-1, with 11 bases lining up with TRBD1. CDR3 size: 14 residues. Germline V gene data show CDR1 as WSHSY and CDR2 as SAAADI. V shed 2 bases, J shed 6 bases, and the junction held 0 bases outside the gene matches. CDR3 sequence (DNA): TGCGCCAGCAGTGAGGGGACAGGGGGCAATGAGCAGTTCTTC. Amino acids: CASSEGTGGNEQFF.

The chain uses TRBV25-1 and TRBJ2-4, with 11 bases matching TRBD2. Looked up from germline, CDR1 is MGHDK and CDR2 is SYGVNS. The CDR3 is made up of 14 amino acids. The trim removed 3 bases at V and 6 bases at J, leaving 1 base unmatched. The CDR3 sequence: CASSEGLAANIQYF. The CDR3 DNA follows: TGTGCCAGCAGTGAGGGACTAGCGGCAAACATTCAGTACTTC. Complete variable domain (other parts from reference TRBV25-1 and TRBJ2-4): EADIYQTPRYLVIGTGKKITLECSQTMGHDKMYWYQQDPGMELHLIHYSYGVNSTEKGDLSSESTVSRIRTEHFPLTLESARPSHTSQYLCASSEGLAANIQYFGAGTRLSVL.

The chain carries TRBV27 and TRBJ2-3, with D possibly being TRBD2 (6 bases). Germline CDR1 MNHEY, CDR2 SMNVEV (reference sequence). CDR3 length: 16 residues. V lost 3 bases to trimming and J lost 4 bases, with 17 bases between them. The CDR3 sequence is CASSFPGREAADTQYF. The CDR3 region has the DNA TGTGCCAGCAGTTTTCCAGGCAGGGAGGCCGCAGATACGCAGTATTTT.

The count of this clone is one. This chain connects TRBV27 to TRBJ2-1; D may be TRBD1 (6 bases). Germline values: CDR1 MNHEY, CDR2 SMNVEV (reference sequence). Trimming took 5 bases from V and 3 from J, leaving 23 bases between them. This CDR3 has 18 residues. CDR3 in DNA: TGTGCCAGCAGTACGCCTCCGAACAGGGTCTCCCTCTACAATGAGCAGTTCTTC. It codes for CASSTPPNRVSLYNEQFF.